The clone carrying this T cell receptor (beta chain) was seen at least ten times. Its antigen is unidentified. The CDR3 runs 14 residues. The V end was cut by 6 bases, the J end by 4 bases, with 10 bases between. From germline, CDR1 is WSHSY and CDR2 SAAADI. Each single cDNA molecule received a unique molecular identifier. One entry per CDR3 protein results from TCRdb running MiXCR on the 5' RACE reads. The table lists 20,000 to 30,000 distinct CDR3 sequences, 4.4% of them singletons, with 5.6% in the top ten. This record comes from a study of early T cells in non-severe SARS-CoV-2 infection. Findings of the study overall: VDJdb matching skewed toward anti-spike CD8 responses, missing private and CD4 specificities.

The chain has TRBV10-2 and TRBJ2-6, with D possibly TRBD1 on 5 matching bases. This clonotype was obtained from an adult who was a healthcare worker with PCR-confirmed SARS-CoV-2 infection or an uninfected control (not recorded which). Sequencing was carried out using whole blood. The CDR3 is CASRSGNGANVLTF. The CDR3 region has the DNA TGCGCCAGCAGATCAGGGAACGGGGCCAACGTCCTGACTTTC.